Presented here are 32 T cell receptor beta chains from one specimen sequenced in a study of a mutant IDH1 vaccine in newly diagnosed glioma. Assay used: immunoSEQ multiplex PCR; TCRdb lists only in-frame clones, some missing. The data hold 50,000 to 60,000 clones, with approximately 80% observed a single time. These receptors have no identified antigens. The time point is: week 23, last vaccination. The study gave 300 ug of mutant IDH1 20-mer peptide per vaccine dose, with topical imiquimod. The material sequenced was PBMCs, taken from a glioma patient whose treatment included an IDH1 peptide vaccine. Receptors originate from a man aged 35 to 55 with glioma.

CDR3 nucleotide sequence: TGTGCCAGCAAAGGGCCATTGAGAGCCGGCAATCAGCCCCAGCATTTT. It translates to CASKGPLRAGNQPQHF. The chain links TRBV2 to TRBJ1-5; D remains unclear. This CDR3 contains 16 residues. V lost 7 bases and J 2 bases, leaving 18 bases between the germline ends. The germline CDR1 and CDR2 sequences are SNHLY and FYNNEI. Full variable domain (remainder filled in from reference TRBV2 and TRBJ1-5): EPEVTQTPSHQVTQMGQEVILRCVPISNHLYFYWYRQILGQKVEFLVSFYNNEISEKSEIFDDQFSVERPDGSNFTLKIRSTKLEDSAMYFCASKGPLRAGNQPQHFGDGTRLSIL.

The chain is built from TRBV5-1 and TRBJ2-3, with TRBD2 matching 9 bases. Germline CDR1 reads SGHRS; CDR2 reads YFSETQ. CDR3 size: 15 residues. V lost 2 bases, J lost 2 bases, and 3 bases stayed unmatched. The CDR3 DNA follows: TGCGCCAGCAGCTTACGGACTAGCGTCACAGATACGCAGTATTTT. Translation: CASSLRTSVTDTQYF.

The V and J genes are TRBV2 and TRBJ2-4, with TRBD2 identical over 8 bases. This CDR3 has 14 amino acids. Germline CDR1 and CDR2: SNHLY and FYNNEI. The V and J ends lost 2 bases and 7 bases, in that order; junction bases with no gene match: 4. CDR3 sequence reads: CASSEKRGWNIQYF. The CDR3 DNA reads TGTGCCAGCAGTGAAAAGCGGGGGTGGAACATTCAGTACTTC.

This clone was detected only once. This chain uses TRBV5-1 with TRBJ1-1; no firm D call. The CDR3 has 13 amino acids. V lost 0 bases to trimming and J lost 5 bases, with 8 bases between them. CDR1 is SGHRS, CDR2 YFSETQ, per germline. The CDR3 reads CASSLGRPTEAFF. CDR3 nucleotide sequence: TGCGCCAGCAGCTTGGGTCGCCCAACTGAAGCTTTCTTT.

This clone came up once. The rearrangement joins TRBV7-6 to TRBJ1-4; D perhaps matches TRBD1 (5 bases). This CDR3 contains 14 residues. CDR1 is SGHVS and CDR2 is FNYEAQ in the germline V gene. Between the trimmed V and J ends, which lost 8 bases and 0 bases, there was a span of 10 bases. The CDR3: CASGTAATNEKLFF. CDR3 bases: TGTGCCAGCGGGACCGCCGCAACTAATGAAAAACTGTTTTTT.

Concerning this clone: This sample includes further DNA sequences coding for the same CDR3. The rearrangement joins TRBV7-9 to TRBJ1-2; D gene ambiguous. V lost 5 bases to trimming and J lost 0 bases, with 22 bases between them. Germline values: CDR1 SEHNR, CDR2 FQNEAQ (reference sequence). The CDR3 totals 18 residues. CDR3 nucleotides: TGTGCCAGCAGCCTAGGTCTTTCCGGGCAGCTGTCTAACTATGGCTACACCTTC. Protein: CASSLGLSGQLSNYGYTF. The variable domain in full, with the rest retrieved from reference TRBV7-9 and TRBJ1-2, is DTGVSQNPRHKITKRGQNVTFRCDPISEHNRLYWYRQTLGQGPEFLTYFQNEAQLEKSRLLSDRFSAERPKGSFSTLEIQRTEQGDSAMYLCASSLGLSGQLSNYGYTFGSGTRLTVV.

The chain has TRBV7-8 and TRBJ2-3, with 7 bases identical to TRBD2. Unmatched junction bases numbered 6, after V lost 5 bases and J lost 7 bases. Germline values: CDR1 SGHVS, CDR2 FQNEAQ. This CDR3 spans 13 amino acids. The CDR3 region has the DNA TGTGCCAGCAGCCCGAGGACTAGTTATACGCAGTATTTT. Translating gives CASSPRTSYTQYF.

This chain links TRBV7-9 with TRBJ2-5; perhaps TRBD2 as D (6 bases). The CDR3 spans 15 residues. With 1 base removed from V and 5 bases from J, the gap between germline ends came to 14 bases. CDR1 is SEHNR, CDR2 FQNEAQ, per germline (reference sequence). The CDR3 region is CASSLVAGTGETQYF. CDR3 nucleotides: TGTGCCAGCAGCTTAGTGGCGGGAACCGGGGAGACCCAGTACTTC.

This clone was counted once. CDR3 sequence (DNA): TGTGCCAGCAGCTCAATCGGACAGGGGCAGAACACTGAAGCTTTCTTT. Its protein product is CASSSIGQGQNTEAFF. V usage is TRBV7-9 and J usage is TRBJ1-1, with 9 nucleotides matching TRBD1. This CDR3 comprises 16 residues. Trimming took 4 bases from V and 1 from J; bases not matched to a gene: 7. Germline V gene data show CDR1 as SEHNR and CDR2 as FQNEAQ (reference sequence).

This chain uses TRBV5-4 with TRBJ2-3; D not certain. Trimming took 0 bases from V and 5 from J, leaving 7 bases between them. Germline assignment: CDR1 SGHNT and CDR2 YYREEE (reference sequence). This CDR3 spans 13 amino acids. The CDR3 bases are TGTGCCAGCAGCTTGGCCCCTGAAGATACGCAGTATTTT. Translation gives CASSLAPEDTQYF.

This chain links TRBV5-4 with TRBJ2-5, with 9 bases identical to TRBD1. Germline loops: CDR1 SGHNT, CDR2 YYREEE (reference sequence). The CDR3 is 14 residues long. The junction had 7 bases not matched to a gene; V was cut back by 3 bases and J by 7 bases. CDR3 protein: CASSSTGTGRTQYF. For the CDR3, the DNA is TGTGCCAGCAGCTCCACCGGGACAGGGAGGACCCAGTACTTC.

This rearrangement joins TRBV4-1 to TRBJ2-3; 7 bases line up with TRBD2. The J segment lost 2 bases and the V segment lost 0 bases, leaving 5 bases of the junction unmatched. Germline-derived CDR1 and CDR2 are MGHRA and YSYEKL. The CDR3 consists of 16 residues. The DNA of the CDR3 is TGCGCCAGCAGCCAAGATCCAGCGGGGCTCACAGATACGCAGTATTTT. Translation: CASSQDPAGLTDTQYF.

The chain employs TRBV5-1 and TRBJ2-7, with D possibly called TRBD1 or TRBD2 (5 bases each). The CDR3 length is 14 residues. Germline V lookup: CDR1 SGHRS, CDR2 YFSETQ. V lost 0 bases and J 3 bases, leaving 10 bases between the germline ends. CDR3 in DNA: TGCGCCAGCAGCTTGGGAGGGGCCAGCTACGAGCAGTACTTC. Residues: CASSLGGASYEQYF.

The chain recombines TRBV10-3 with TRBJ2-7; 8 bases agree with TRBD1. The CDR3 consists of 11 residues. Germline V gene lookup returns CDR1 ENHRY and CDR2 SYGVKD. J gave up 4 bases and V 10 bases, and 3 bases lay outside the gene matches. CDR3 in amino acids: CATRTGYEQYF. The CDR3, as DNA: TGTGCCACACGGACAGGGTACGAGCAGTACTTC.

V usage is TRBV6-1 and J usage is TRBJ2-1, with 9 bases identical to TRBD2. Germline V lookup: CDR1 MNHNS, CDR2 SASEGT. The CDR3 covers 17 residues. Trimming at V came to 1 base and at J to 9 bases, leaving 13 bases not matched to a gene. DNA of the CDR3: TGTGCCAGCAGTGAAGGAGTCCAGCGGGGGGTCTCAGGTGAGCAGTTCTTC. It specifies CASSEGVQRGVSGEQFF.

V and J are TRBV11-2 and TRBJ1-5; TRBD1 aligns across 7 bases. The CDR3 consists of 15 residues. The V gene end was trimmed by 4 bases and the J gene end by 5 bases; junction bases not matched to a gene: 8. Germline V gene data show CDR1 as SGHAT and CDR2 as FQNNGV. The CDR3 DNA reads TGTGCCAGCAGCTCGACAGGGAACGGAGATCAGCCCCAGCATTTT. It encodes CASSSTGNGDQPQHF.

The chain couples TRBV27 to TRBJ1-1; TRBD1 agrees at 7 bases. Germline-derived CDR1 and CDR2 are MNHEY and SMNVEV (reference sequence). With 6 bases clipped from V and 4 bases from J, the junction kept 8 bases outside the gene matches. The CDR3 is 14 amino acids. The CDR3 DNA reads as TGTGCCAGCAGCCGACAGGGAAGAGGCACTGAAGCTTTCTTT. Encoded protein: CASSRQGRGTEAFF.

The rearrangement joins TRBV25-1 to TRBJ2-7; possible D gene TRBD1, 5 bases. Looked up from germline, CDR1 is MGHDK and CDR2 is SYGVNS. The CDR3 consists of 12 residues. Trimming cost V 4 bases and J 3 bases, with 7 bases left between them. CDR3 loop: CASSATGYEQYF. The CDR3 nucleotides are TGTGCCAGCAGTGCTACAGGCTACGAGCAGTACTTC.

This clone was picked up one time. V and J are TRBV15 and TRBJ2-7, with TRBD1 matching 8 bases. The CDR3 loop spans 13 amino acids. Germline V gene data show CDR1 as LNHNV and CDR2 as YYDKDF (reference sequence). Trimming cost V 0 bases and J 12 bases; bases outside gene matches: 7. This CDR3 reads CATSRDPRGLRYF. The CDR3, as DNA: TGTGCCACCAGCAGAGATCCCAGGGGGCTGCGGTACTTC. Supplemented by reference TRBV15 and TRBJ2-7, the full variable domain reads DAMVIQNPRYQVTQFGKPVTLSCSQTLNHNVMYWYQQKSSQAPKLLFHYYDKDFNNEADTPDNFQSRRPNTSFCFLDIRSPGLGDTAMYLCATSRDPRGLRYFGPGTRLTVT.

The count of this clone is one. The chain has TRBV29-1 and TRBJ2-6; D not certain. V lost 0 bases and J 2 bases, leaving 5 bases between the germline ends. The germline V gene has CDR1 SQVTM and CDR2 ANQGSEA. The CDR3 consists of 14 residues. The CDR3 sequence: CSVEDGPGANVLTF. For the CDR3, the DNA is TGCAGCGTTGAAGATGGTCCTGGGGCCAACGTCCTGACTTTC.

Here the CDR3 reads CASSGQGHYGYTF. In DNA, the CDR3 is TGTGCCAGCAGTGGACAGGGGCACTATGGCTACACCTTC. J is TRBJ1-2 and V is TRBV2, with 8 bases fitting TRBD1. The J segment lost 3 bases and the V segment lost 4 bases, leaving 1 base of the junction unmatched. The CDR3 contains 13 residues. CDR1 is SNHLY, CDR2 FYNNEI, per germline.

This sequence joins TRBV18 and TRBJ1-4; tentatively, D is TRBD1 (5 bases). This CDR3 spans 12 amino acids. Trimming left V 6 bases short and J 8 bases short, with 10 bases between. Per germline, CDR1 KGHSH and CDR2 LQKENI. The CDR3 sequence: CASSPRTEKLFF. CDR3 coding DNA: TGTGCCAGCTCCCCCCGGACAGAAAAACTGTTTTTT.

The V and J genes are TRBV6-6 and TRBJ1-5; TRBD1 is a possible D gene (6 bases). Germline CDR1 reads MNHNY; CDR2 reads SVGAGI (reference sequence). This CDR3 region has 14 residues. Trimming removed 7 bases at V and 6 bases at J, with 16 bases between. CDR3 in DNA: TGTGCCAGCATCGCGGGGGGGGCGGGTCAGCCCCAGCATTTT. Translated: CASIAGGAGQPQHF.

V usage is TRBV5-1 and J usage is TRBJ2-5; D possibly corresponds to TRBD2 (6 bases). The CDR3 has 14 residues. Germline V lookup: CDR1 SGHRS, CDR2 YFSETQ. Trimming cost V 6 bases and J 0 bases, with 12 bases left between them. Here the CDR3 reads CASTGDPNQETQYF. In nucleotides, the CDR3 is TGCGCCAGCACGGGGGACCCAAACCAAGAGACCCAGTACTTC. The full variable domain, rest sourced from reference TRBV5-1 and TRBJ2-5, is KAGVTQTPRYLIKTRGQQVTLSCSPISGHRSVSWYQQTPGQGLQFLFEYFSETQRNKGNFPGRFSGRQFSNSRSEMNVSTLELGDSALYLCASTGDPNQETQYFGPGTRLLVL.

The chain couples TRBV7-8 to TRBJ2-5; D uncertain. Germline values: CDR1 SGHVS, CDR2 FQNEAQ. The CDR3 is 13 residues long. With 5 bases removed from V and 5 bases from J, the gap between germline ends came to 12 bases. The CDR3 bases are TGTGCCAGCAGCCGCACAATCGGGGAGACCCAGTACTTC. Translation: CASSRTIGETQYF.

Notes on this clone: Germline is not matched at one junction end, which may reflect a read error. The chain has TRBV7-8 and TRBJ2-1; no clear D gene. In germline, CDR1 is SGHVS, CDR2 FQNEAQ. The CDR3 runs to 11 residues. The CDR3 reads CASSLDKEQFF. The CDR3 DNA reads as TGTGCCAGCAGCTTAGACAAGGAGCAGTTCTTC.

V and J are TRBV14 and TRBJ2-7, with D possibly matching TRBD1 (6 bases). Trimming took 5 bases from V and 2 from J, leaving 13 bases between them. The germline V gene encodes CDR1 SGHDN and CDR2 FVKESK. The CDR3 has 14 residues. For the CDR3, the DNA is TGTGCCAGCAGCAACCGGGACACCCCCTACGAGCAGTACTTC. Translation gives CASSNRDTPYEQYF.

The chain employs TRBV30 and TRBJ1-2; D is unclear. The V gene's germline CDR1 is GTSNPN and CDR2 SVGIG (reference sequence). V lost 4 bases and J lost 4, with 13 bases in between. The CDR3 is 13 amino acids. CDR3 region: CAWTGSRTYGYTF. The CDR3 DNA is TGTGCCTGGACAGGCTCAAGAACCTATGGCTACACCTTC.

In its sample, this clone was seen a few times. V is TRBV27 and J is TRBJ2-7, with D perhaps being TRBD1 or TRBD2 (5 bases each). The germline gives CDR1 MNHEY, CDR2 SMNVEV (reference sequence). Between the trimmed V and J ends, which lost 6 bases and 2 bases, there was a span of 20 bases. The CDR3 covers 16 residues. In nucleotides, the CDR3 is TGTGCCAGCAGCACCGACATATCCGGGACCACCTACGAGCAGTACTTC. Protein sequence: CASSTDISGTTYEQYF.

The chain links TRBV2 to TRBJ1-1; TRBD1 aligns across 9 bases. This CDR3 has 14 residues. Germline lookup yields CDR1 SNHLY and CDR2 FYNNEI. V gave up 6 bases and J gave up 4 bases; unmatched junction bases: 6. In DNA form, the CDR3 reads TGTGCCAGCAGCTACAGGGGGCCGGGCACTGAAGCTTTCTTT. Its translation is CASSYRGPGTEAFF.

This chain's CDR3 is CASSSNPDSQETQYF. The CDR3 DNA reads as TGCGCCAGCAGCTCCAATCCCGACAGCCAAGAGACCCAGTACTTC. This sequence joins TRBV5-1 and TRBJ2-5, with D tentatively TRBD1 (5 bases). This CDR3 spans 15 amino acids. CDR1 and CDR2 from the germline V gene are SGHRS and YFSETQ. Trimming left V 3 bases short and J 1 base short, with 13 bases between. The variable domain in full, completed from reference TRBV5-1 and TRBJ2-5, reads KAGVTQTPRYLIKTRGQQVTLSCSPISGHRSVSWYQQTPGQGLQFLFEYFSETQRNKGNFPGRFSGRQFSNSRSEMNVSTLELGDSALYLCASSSNPDSQETQYFGPGTRLLVL.

This chain's CDR3 is CASSQQTPSIAKNIQYF. In nucleotides, the CDR3 is TGTGCCAGCAGCCAACAGACACCGTCGATAGCCAAAAACATTCAGTACTTC. The V and J genes are TRBV14 and TRBJ2-4; the D is unclear. CDR3 length equals 17 residues. CDR1 and CDR2 from the germline V gene are SGHDN and FVKESK. Trimming took off 2 bases at V and 0 bases at J, with 14 bases between the two ends.